This T cell receptor beta chain was documented in a study of glioma-infiltrating T cells. Study-wide findings and caveats: Gliomas, especially low-grade, showed above-expected tissue-blood divergence; non-neoplastic patients showed below.

Amplification of TCR alpha and beta CDR3 regions from RNA used iRepertoire nested multiplex PCR. TCRdb itself ran the multiplex PCR reads through MiXCR, one entry per CDR3 protein. Seen here are fewer than 90,000 distinct CDR3 sequences, around 23% observed once, and the top ten hold over 5.5%. Germline CDR1 SGHTA, CDR2 FQGNSA. This CDR3 contains 12 residues. This clonotype was recorded many times. The antigen remains unidentified. A read error may produce the germline difference seen at one junction end. Sequencing used glioma tissue, nonneoplastic brain tissue, or PBMCs (not recorded which). This receptor was taken from a human donor with low-grade glioma or glioblastoma, undergoing nonglioma brain surgery, or in good health (not recorded which). The chain links TRBV7-2 to TRBJ2-4; D perhaps matches TRBD2 (6 bases). The CDR3 sequence: CASSLDRTNPIF. The CDR3 DNA is TGTGCCAGCAGCTTAGACAGGACTAATCCCATCTTC.